These T cell receptor beta chains were read from a single sample in a study of blood T cell repertoires in COVID-19. Profiled with immunoSEQ multiplex PCR; TCRdb holds only in-frame clones, not every one. The data hold 72,000 or so clones, with 75% to 95% observed a single time. The sample was peripheral blood. Receptors were obtained from a woman older than 75 with acute or convalescent COVID-19. Both conserved end residues are part of each CDR3. A D gene is named only where the DNA matches it firmly. Part of the rows lack a size; the others show once, few, many or a class for expanded clones.

D gene,J gene,V gene,clone size,CDR3 length,CDR3 DNA,CDR3 protein
-,TRBJ1-1,TRBV9,-,13,TGTGCCAGCAGGAGGGAGCAGAACACTGAAGCTTTCTTT,CASRREQNTEAFF
-,TRBJ1-1,TRBV4-3,-,14,TGCGCCAGCAGCCAAGATCTTCCAAGGACACCGGCTTTCTTT,CASSQDLPRTPAFF
-,TRBJ1-5,TRBV7-9,-,15,TGTGCCAGCAGCTTAGACAGGGCTGGCAATCAGCCCCAGCATTTT,CASSLDRAGNQPQHF
TRBD1,TRBJ2-2,TRBV6-4,once,16,TGTGCCAGCAGTGAAGGAGGACAGGGGGCGACCGGGGAGCTGTTTTTT,CASSEGGQGATGELFF
-,TRBJ1-1,TRBV7-3,-,15,TGTGCCAGCAGCCCCACCCGGGGTCCGGACACTGAAGCTTTCTTT,CASSPTRGPDTEAFF
-,TRBJ1-6,TRBV6-5,-,15,TGTGCCAGCAGTTACCGGCAGGGCTATAATTCACCCCTCCACTTT,CASSYRQGYNSPLHF
TRBD1,TRBJ2-2,TRBV4-1,-,15,TGCGCCAGCAGTCGGACAGGGGGGGTCACCGGGGAGCTGTTTTTT,CASSRTGGVTGELFF
-,TRBJ1-2,TRBV4-2,-,16,TGTGCCAGCAGCCAAGATGTCGGGGGTCTGAACTATGGCTACACCTTC,CASSQDVGGLNYGYTF
TRBD1,TRBJ2-3,TRBV5-8,-,14,TGTGCCAGCAGCTGGACAGGGGGGGCGGATACGCAGTATTTT,CASSWTGGADTQYF
-,TRBJ2-5,TRBV11-2,-,14,TGTGCCAGCAGCCGAAACAGGGTTGGAGAGACCCAGTACTTC,CASSRNRVGETQYF
-,TRBJ2-1,TRBV3-1/TRBV3-2,-,15,TGTGCCAGCAGCCAACCTATATCCTCCTACAATGAGCAGTTCTTC,CASSQPISSYNEQFF
-,TRBJ2-3,TRBV7-2,-,15,TGTGCCAGCAGCTTAGAGGTTGGGGGGTTCTATACGCAGTATTTT,CASSLEVGGFYTQYF
TRBD1,TRBJ1-3,TRBV6-5,-,15,TGTGCCAGCAGGGCGGACAGGGGGCCAGGAAACACCATATATTTT,CASRADRGPGNTIYF
-,TRBJ2-2,TRBV5-5,-,14,TGTGCCAGCAGTCGGACATCGAACACCGGGGAGCTGTTTTTT,CASSRTSNTGELFF
-,TRBJ2-5,TRBV4-2,-,15,TGTGCCAGCAGCCAAGATCTAAGGGGGAGAGAGACCCAGTACTTC,CASSQDLRGRETQYF
-,TRBJ2-3,TRBV7-2,-,15,TGTGCCAGCACCGAAGCGGTGATAGCCACAGATACGCAGTATTTT,CASTEAVIATDTQYF
TRBD1,TRBJ2-7,TRBV9,few,15,TGTGCCAGCAGCCTCGCCGGGACAGGATACTACGAGCAGTACTTC,CASSLAGTGYYEQYF
-,TRBJ1-1,TRBV10-3,-,14,TGTGCCATCAGTGAGAAGGGGGGGATCACTGAAGCTTTCTTT,CAISEKGGITEAFF
TRBD2,TRBJ2-2,TRBV9,-,15,TGTGCCAGCAGCCCAATCCCAGCGGGGACCGGGGAGCTGTTTTTT,CASSPIPAGTGELFF
-,TRBJ1-2,TRBV19,-,17,TGTGCCAGTAGTATAGATCGCCTCGGGGGGACAATGAGAGGCTACACCTTC,CASSIDRLGGTMRGYTF
-,TRBJ2-1,TRBV11-2,once,14,TGTGCCAGCAGCTTGTCGACTAGGCGTAATGAGCAGTTCTTC,CASSLSTRRNEQFF
-,TRBJ2-1,TRBV28,-,17,TGTGCCAGCAGTTTATCCGAGCGGACCATCTCCTACAATGAGCAGTTCTTC,CASSLSERTISYNEQFF
-,TRBJ1-1,TRBV6-5,-,12,TGTGCCAGCAGTTCCCCTACTAAGAGGGCTTTCTTT,CASSSPTKRAFF
-,TRBJ1-5,TRBV27,-,15,TGTGCCAGCAGTCGGGGGGGGATTAGCAATCAGCCCCAGCATTTT,CASSRGGISNQPQHF
TRBD2,TRBJ2-1,TRBV28,-,16,TGTGCCAGCAGTTTTGCCGGGACTAGCGGGAGAGATGAGCAGTTCTTC,CASSFAGTSGRDEQFF
-,TRBJ1-5,TRBV4-1,-,16,TGCGCCAGCAGCCAAAAAACGGGGTTGAGCAATCAGCCCCAGCATTTT,CASSQKTGLSNQPQHF
-,TRBJ1-2,TRBV20-1,-,13,TGCAGTGCTAGTGGGGACACTAACTATGGCTACACCTTC,CSASGDTNYGYTF
-,TRBJ2-3,TRBV6-6,once,11,TGTGCCAGCAGTTACCTCGATACGCAGTATTTT,CASSYLDTQYF
-,TRBJ2-5,TRBV29-1,-,16,TGCAGCGTTGATATTGGGATAGGAGGGTGGCAAGAGACCCAGTACTTC,CSVDIGIGGWQETQYF
-,TRBJ2-1,TRBV9,-,14,TGTGCCAGCAGCGCAACGGGACTCTACAATGAGCAGTTCTTC,CASSATGLYNEQFF
TRBD1,TRBJ1-1,TRBV23-1,few,13,TGCGCCAGCAGTCAATCCCAGGGGGAGATAGCTTTCTTT,CASSQSQGEIAFF
-,TRBJ1-2,TRBV3-1/TRBV3-2,once,14,TGTGCCAGCAGCCAAAAGAACGGCGGGTCTAGATACACCTTC,CASSQKNGGSRYTF
TRBD1,TRBJ1-5,TRBV29-1,-,14,TGCAGCGTTATACAGGGGTTGGGCAATCAGCCCCAGCATTTT,CSVIQGLGNQPQHF
-,TRBJ1-2,TRBV6-5,-,12,TGTGCCAGCAGGGAGGGGAATGGAGGCTACACCTTC,CASREGNGGYTF
-,TRBJ2-5,TRBV2,-,17,TGTGCCAGCAGCGTACGTCTCGGCGGGGCCTTAGGAGAGACCCAGTACTTC,CASSVRLGGALGETQYF
TRBD2,TRBJ2-5,TRBV5-1,-,14,TGCGCCAGCAGTGGGACTAGTAATAAAGAGACCCAGTACTTC,CASSGTSNKETQYF
TRBD1,TRBJ2-7,TRBV27,-,14,TGTGCCAGCAGGGAGACAGGGACCTCCTACGAGCAGTACTTC,CASRETGTSYEQYF
TRBD1,TRBJ2-5,TRBV5-4,-,12,TGTGCCAGCAGAACAGGGGGAGAGACCCAGTACTTC,CASRTGGETQYF
-,TRBJ2-3,TRBV7-9,-,14,TGTGCCAGCAGCTATGGACAGAACACAGATACGCAGTATTTT,CASSYGQNTDTQYF
-,TRBJ2-7,TRBV27,-,12,TGTGCCAGCAGGGCGGTCTCCTACGAGCAGTACTTC,CASRAVSYEQYF
TRBD1,TRBJ2-7,TRBV5-1,-,15,TGCGCCAGCAGCCCAGGGACAGGGCGCTCTTACGAGCAGTACTTC,CASSPGTGRSYEQYF
-,TRBJ1-2,TRBV2,-,12,TGTGCCAGCAGGACAGGCTCCTATGGCTACACCTTC,CASRTGSYGYTF
-,TRBJ1-1,TRBV28,-,14,TGTGCCAGCAGTTTTCGTAGGGGATCCACTGAAGCTTTCTTT,CASSFRRGSTEAFF
TRBD2,TRBJ2-1,TRBV19,-,15,TGTGCCAGTAGTACCGGGACTAGCGGGAAGAATGAGCAGTTCTTC,CASSTGTSGKNEQFF
-,TRBJ2-3,TRBV7-9,-,14,TGTGCCAGCAGCTTAGGGCTTAGCACAGATACGCAGTATTTT,CASSLGLSTDTQYF
TRBD1,TRBJ2-5,TRBV4-1,-,14,TGCGCCAGCAGCCGAGACAGGGGCAGGGAGACCCAGTACTTC,CASSRDRGRETQYF
TRBD1,TRBJ2-5,TRBV28,-,13,TGTGCCAGCAGCCGGGACAGCCAAGAGACCCAGTACTTC,CASSRDSQETQYF
TRBD1,TRBJ2-6,TRBV7-9,-,18,TGTGCCAGCAGCCCATCCGGGACAGGGATCTTTGGGGCCAACGTCCTGACTTTC,CASSPSGTGIFGANVLTF
TRBD2,TRBJ2-1,TRBV6-1,-,15,TGTGCCAGCAGTGAATCTAGCGGCTCCTACAATGAGCAGTTCTTC,CASSESSGSYNEQFF